This entry lists 18 T cell receptor beta chains sequenced from one sample in a study of blood T cell repertoires in COVID-19. Profiled with immunoSEQ multiplex PCR; TCRdb holds only in-frame clones, not every one. The sample includes 30,000 to 35,000 clones, approximately 87% of them seen just once. The sequenced sample consisted of peripheral blood. All receptors come from an elderly man with active COVID-19.

The chain couples TRBV29-1 to TRBJ2-1, with 7 bases that match TRBD2. CDR3 size: 14 residues. Trimming took 4 bases from V and 7 from J; bases not matched to a gene: 10. CDR1 and CDR2 (germline): SQVTM, ANQGSEA. As DNA, the CDR3 is TGCAGCGTTGGTTCCGCACCCGGGGGGAATGAGCAGTTCTTC. Its protein product is CSVGSAPGGNEQFF.

The chain couples TRBV10-2 to TRBJ2-7; 8 positions agree with TRBD2. The J segment lost 5 bases and the V segment lost 6 bases, leaving 9 bases of the junction unmatched. The CDR3 sequence is 14 residues long. Germline V gives CDR1 WSHSY, CDR2 SAAADI. The DNA for the CDR3 is TGCGCCAGCAGAACGGGAGGGAGTCTCGACGAGCAGTACTTC. This translates into CASRTGGSLDEQYF.

The chain has TRBV15 and TRBJ1-2, with TRBD1 identical over 9 bases. Losses at the gene ends were 2 bases for V and 7 bases for J; bases not matched to a gene: 5. The CDR3 consists of 14 residues. CDR1 and CDR2 from the germline V gene are LNHNV and YYDKDF (reference sequence). The CDR3 here is CATSRRQGVVGYTF. The CDR3 coding sequence is TGTGCCACCAGCAGACGACAGGGGGTAGTTGGCTACACCTTC.

The CDR3 region has the DNA TGCGCCAGCAGCGAGCGGACAGGCCCGTACGTCGAGCAGTACTTC. Amino acids: CASSERTGPYVEQYF. The chain employs TRBV4-3 and TRBJ2-7; the match to TRBD1 covers 7 bases. Trimming at V came to 5 bases and at J to 6 bases, leaving 13 bases not matched to a gene. Germline V gives CDR1 LGHNA, CDR2 YSLEER. This CDR3 has 15 amino acids.

The V gene is TRBV30, the J gene TRBJ1-3; 7 bases are a match to TRBD1. Germline V lookup: CDR1 GTSNPN, CDR2 SVGIG (reference sequence). The CDR3 contains 14 residues. With V trimmed by 0 bases and J by 9 bases, 8 bases remained unmatched. Here the CDR3 reads CAWSVGARGSTIYF. The CDR3 DNA is TGTGCCTGGAGTGTAGGGGCCAGGGGGAGCACCATATATTTT.

This clone was seen a few times. V is TRBV2 and J is TRBJ2-5; a possible D gene is TRBD2 (6 bases). CDR1 and CDR2 (germline): SNHLY, FYNNEI. V shed 6 bases and J shed 5 bases, with 13 bases lying between them. The CDR3 has 13 amino acids. The CDR3, as DNA: TGTGCCAGCAGGGCGACTAGTTCCGAGACCCAGTACTTC. Its protein is CASRATSSETQYF.

This sequence joins TRBV18 and TRBJ1-5; D may be TRBD1 (5 bases). CDR1 is KGHSH, CDR2 LQKENI, per germline. The CDR3 is made up of 14 amino acids. V was cut by 4 bases and J by 1 base, with 8 bases left in between. The CDR3 region is CASSQQDSNQPQHF. CDR3 sequence (DNA): TGTGCCAGCTCACAACAGGACAGCAATCAGCCCCAGCATTTT. Using reference TRBV18 and TRBJ1-5 for the parts outside the CDR3, the full variable domain is NAGVMQNPRHLVRRRGQEARLRCSPMKGHSHVYWYRQLPEEGLKFMVYLQKENIIDESGMPKERFSAEFPKEGPSILRIQQVVRGDSAAYFCASSQQDSNQPQHFGDGTRLSIL.

This chain uses TRBV6-1 with TRBJ1-4; TRBD1 might be the D (5 bases). Germline lookup yields CDR1 MNHNS and CDR2 SASEGT. The CDR3 contains 14 residues. Trimming pared 3 bases from V and 7 bases from J, leaving 12 bases between. The CDR3, as DNA: TGTGCCAGCAGTGATGGCAGGGCGAGTGAAAAACTGTTTTTT. Protein sequence: CASSDGRASEKLFF.

A single count supports this clone. The chain joins TRBV10-3 to TRBJ1-2, with D perhaps matching TRBD1 (6 bases). The CDR3 loop spans 14 amino acids. The germline V gene has CDR1 ENHRY and CDR2 SYGVKD. With 0 bases removed from V and 4 bases from J, the gap between germline ends came to 9 bases. CDR3 in amino acids: CAISESGTPYGYTF. CDR3 bases: TGTGCCATCAGTGAGTCAGGGACACCCTATGGCTACACCTTC.

The chain combines TRBV14 with TRBJ2-7, with 8 nucleotides matching TRBD2. The CDR3 is 15 residues long. Germline V gene data show CDR1 as SGHDN and CDR2 as FVKESK. With 1 base clipped from V and 4 bases from J, the junction kept 6 bases outside the gene matches. The CDR3 DNA follows: TGTGCCAGCAGCCAAGCCGGGACTAGGGGTTACGAGCAGTACTTC. Translation: CASSQAGTRGYEQYF.

The chain combines TRBV4-3 with TRBJ1-3; maybe TRBD1 (5 bases). Trimming removed 2 bases from V and 0 bases from J, with 11 bases in between. The CDR3 runs to 16 residues. Per germline, CDR1 LGHNA and CDR2 YSLEER. The CDR3 DNA sequence: TGCGCCAGCAGCCAATCTGGCGGGGCCTCTGGAAACACCATATATTTT. This translates into CASSQSGGASGNTIYF.

The rearrangement links TRBV7-2 to TRBJ2-7; the match to TRBD2 covers 7 bases. The CDR3 spans 15 residues. V trimming: 5 bases; J trimming: 2 bases; junction bases outside the gene matches: 9. Germline loops: CDR1 SGHTA, CDR2 FQGNSA. CDR3 nucleotides: TGTGCCAGCAGCACCCAGCGGGAAGCGACCTACGAGCAGTACTTC. This gives the protein CASSTQREATYEQYF.

In its sample, this clone was seen a few times. The V gene is TRBV28, the J gene TRBJ1-2, with TRBD1 as a possible D gene (5 bases). Looked up from germline, CDR1 is MDHEN and CDR2 is SYDVKM. V lost 4 bases and J lost 7, with 19 bases in between. This CDR3 spans 15 amino acids. CDR3 sequence: CASSSPPGPRGGYTF. CDR3 nucleotides: TGTGCCAGCAGTTCCCCCCCGGGTCCTAGGGGTGGCTACACCTTC.

The rearrangement uses TRBV11-3 and TRBJ2-1; 8 bases align to TRBD2. The germline V gene has CDR1 SGHNT and CDR2 YENEEA. This CDR3 region has 14 residues. The ends lost 4 bases at V and 9 bases at J; junction bases unmatched: 8. This CDR3 is CASSYAGGMGEQFF. The DNA of the CDR3 is TGTGCCAGCAGCTACGCGGGAGGCATGGGTGAGCAGTTCTTC.

This chain uses TRBV6-5 with TRBJ1-1; TRBD1 matches at 7 bases. With 6 bases clipped from V and 0 bases from J, the junction kept 4 bases outside the gene matches. Per germline, CDR1 MNHEY and CDR2 SVGAGI. The CDR3 runs to 14 residues. The CDR3 reads CASRWTGLNTEAFF. The CDR3 region has the DNA TGTGCCAGCAGATGGACAGGTCTGAACACTGAAGCTTTCTTT.

This chain links TRBV24-1 with TRBJ2-2, with a weak D call TRBD1 (6 bases). This CDR3 comprises 16 residues. Per the germline V gene, CDR1 is KGHDR and CDR2 is SFDVKD. V shed 0 bases and J shed 3 bases, with 10 bases lying between them. The CDR3 reads CATSDLDRKDTGELFF. The CDR3 nucleotides read TGTGCCACCAGTGATTTGGACAGGAAGGACACCGGGGAGCTGTTTTTT.

There are a few counts of this clone. The chain joins TRBV18 to TRBJ2-7; no reliable D call. The germline V gene has CDR1 KGHSH and CDR2 LQKENI. V was pared by 3 bases and J by 0 bases, with 6 bases between. The CDR3 is 13 residues long. CDR3 loop: CASSPSGSYEQYF. CDR3 DNA: TGTGCCAGCTCACCCTCCGGCTCCTACGAGCAGTACTTC.

The genes are TRBV28 and TRBJ1-2, with TRBD1 matching 7 bases. This CDR3 is built from 14 residues. With 5 bases clipped from V and 4 bases from J, the junction kept 7 bases outside the gene matches. CDR1 and CDR2 (germline): MDHEN, SYDVKM. Here the CDR3 reads CASSLGGEIYGYTF. DNA for the CDR3: TGTGCCAGCAGTCTAGGGGGCGAGATCTATGGCTACACCTTC.